The rows below give T cell receptor beta chains drawn from one sample of a study of CD4 T cell repertoires in COVID-19. Sequencing used immunoSEQ multiplex PCR; TCRdb keeps in-frame clones, though not all of them. The repertoire holds more than 65,000 clones, with roughly 80% as singletons. This specimen consisted of CD4+ T cells from peripheral blood, obtained after recovery from COVID-19. The source of these receptors is a human donor who had COVID-19. Both conserved end residues are part of each CDR3. The D gene is left open where the match is weak. Clone size appears in some rows only: once, few, many, or a class for an expanded clone.

v_call	d_call	clone_size	j_call	cdr3_nt	cdr3_aa
TRBV12-3/TRBV12-4	.	.	TRBJ1-4	TGTGCCAGCAGTTTAGGGAAAAAACTGTTTTTT	CASSLGKKLFF
TRBV3-1/TRBV3-2	.	.	TRBJ2-1	TGTGCCAGCAGCCAAGGGGTGGGCTCCTACAATGAGCAGTTCTTC	CASSQGVGSYNEQFF
TRBV10-3	.	few	TRBJ2-4	TGTGCCTCCAAAGGAGGGGAGGGGGACGAAAACATTCAGTACTTC	CASKGGEGDENIQYF
TRBV3-1/TRBV3-2	TRBD1	.	TRBJ2-3	TGTGCCAGCAGCCAAGAAACAGGGGGCACAGATACGCAGTATTTT	CASSQETGGTDTQYF
TRBV7-2	.	.	TRBJ2-2	TGTGCCAGCAGCTTAGTGGGGGGCAGGGCCACCGGGGAGCTGTTTTTT	CASSLVGGRATGELFF
TRBV2	.	few	TRBJ1-2	TGTGCCAGCAGTGAAGCGGGGAAGGCCATCTATGGCTACACCTTC	CASSEAGKAIYGYTF
TRBV5-1	.	.	TRBJ1-4	TGCGCCAGCAGCCTTAGACAGGATGGAGGTGAAAAACTGTTTTTT	CASSLRQDGGEKLFF
TRBV18	.	.	TRBJ1-2	TGTGCCAGCTCCCCTGGATTTAACTATGGCTACACCTTC	CASSPGFNYGYTF
TRBV9	.	.	TRBJ1-2	TGTGCCAGCAGCGTAGGAGTACAATATGGCTACACCTTC	CASSVGVQYGYTF
TRBV3-1/TRBV3-2	TRBD2	.	TRBJ2-3	TGTGCCAGCAGCCAAGCGGGACTAGCTAGCACAGATACGCAGTATTTT	CASSQAGLASTDTQYF
TRBV7-8	.	.	TRBJ1-5	TGTGCCAGCAGCTTAGGCGGAGCCCAGGTACAAGGCAATCAGCCCCAGCATTTT	CASSLGGAQVQGNQPQHF
TRBV11-2	.	.	TRBJ1-3	TGTGCCAGCAGCTTAACAGGGCAGTCGGGCTCTGGAAACACCATATATTTT	CASSLTGQSGSGNTIYF
TRBV28	.	.	TRBJ1-1	TGTGCCAGCAGTTCGGTGGATTTCCCAGGGACTGAAGCTTTCTTT	CASSSVDFPGTEAFF
TRBV10-3	.	.	TRBJ2-1	TGTGCCATCAGGGAGGGGGGGAACAATGAGCAGTTCTTC	CAIREGGNNEQFF
TRBV3-1/TRBV3-2	.	.	TRBJ2-7	TGTGCCAGCAGCCAATCCTACGAGCAGTACTTC	CASSQSYEQYF
TRBV18	.	.	TRBJ1-6	TGTGCCAGCTCACGACAAGGGGATAATTCACCCCTCCACTTT	CASSRQGDNSPLHF
TRBV6-1	.	.	TRBJ1-1	TGTGCCAGCAGTGAAGACCGGGGGGGCCCCCGGACTGAAGCTTTCTTT	CASSEDRGGPRTEAFF
TRBV7-9	.	.	TRBJ1-1	TGTGCCAGCAGCTTATCTGGTGACACTGAAGCTTTCTTT	CASSLSGDTEAFF
TRBV20-1	.	.	TRBJ1-4	TGCAGTGCTAGTCAGGCAGCGAATGAAAAACTGTTTTTT	CSASQAANEKLFF
TRBV11-2	.	few	TRBJ1-1	TGTGCCAGCAGCTTAGAATGGGGAAGGTCGAACACTGAAGCTTTCTTT	CASSLEWGRSNTEAFF
TRBV7-2	TRBD2	.	TRBJ2-5	TGTGCCAGCAGCTTAGGGCTAGCGGCACGGGAGACCCAGTACTTC	CASSLGLAARETQYF
TRBV4-1	.	.	TRBJ1-3	TGCGCCAGCAGCCAAGGGGTGATTGGAAACACCATATATTTT	CASSQGVIGNTIYF
TRBV19	TRBD2	.	TRBJ2-4	TGTGCCAGTAGTAAGGCGGGAGAGGTGGCCAAAAACATTCAGTACTTC	CASSKAGEVAKNIQYF
TRBV30	.	.	TRBJ2-3	TGTGCCTGGAGTGACGGGAGAGACGACACAGATACGCAGTATTTT	CAWSDGRDDTDTQYF
TRBV28	.	.	TRBJ2-1	TGTGCCAGCAGTGACCTCCGGGACCTCTTGGAAGGTTACAATGAGCAGTTCTTC	CASSDLRDLLEGYNEQFF
TRBV15	.	few	TRBJ2-5	TGTGCCACCAGCCCTCATTTTCCTAGCCGGCAAGAGACCCAGTACTTC	CATSPHFPSRQETQYF
TRBV27	TRBD1	.	TRBJ2-1	TGTGCCAGCAGTTTCTGGCAGGGGGCCCATGAGCAGTTCTTC	CASSFWQGAHEQFF
TRBV5-4	TRBD1	.	TRBJ2-3	TGTGCCAGCAGTACAGGACAGGGCCAGGCAGATACGCAGTATTTT	CASSTGQGQADTQYF
TRBV5-1	.	.	TRBJ1-1	TGCGCCAGCAGCTTGCACGATGAAGCTTTCTTT	CASSLHDEAFF
TRBV19	.	.	TRBJ1-6	TGTGCCAGTAGTCTCTGGGGTGCATCTTCACCCCTCCACTTT	CASSLWGASSPLHF
TRBV11-3	TRBD1	.	TRBJ2-5	TGTGCCAGCAGTAAGGACAGGGAAGAGACCCAGTACTTC	CASSKDREETQYF
TRBV11-3	.	once	TRBJ1-2	TGTGCCAGCAGCTTAGACTGGGGGCAATGGGGTGGCTACACCTTC	CASSLDWGQWGGYTF
TRBV5-1	TRBD1	.	TRBJ1-1	TGCGCCAGCAGCTGGGGACAGGGGGTTAGGACTGAAGCTTTCTTT	CASSWGQGVRTEAFF
TRBV5-1	.	.	TRBJ2-5	TGCGCCAGCAGCTTCGGAGGGAATGGTAGAGTAGAAGAGACCCAGTACTTC	CASSFGGNGRVEETQYF
TRBV5-1	.	few	TRBJ1-5	TGCGCCAGCAGCCTGGACAGCTTCAATCAGCCCCAGCATTTT	CASSLDSFNQPQHF
TRBV9	.	.	TRBJ2-6	TGTGCCAGCAGCGTAGGAGGAGGGAGCGGGGCCAACGTCCTGACTTTC	CASSVGGGSGANVLTF
TRBV11-3	TRBD1	.	TRBJ1-6	TGTGCCAGCAGCTTAGAAACAGGGGGCAGGGATTCACCCCTCCACTTT	CASSLETGGRDSPLHF
TRBV28	TRBD1	.	TRBJ1-2	TGTGCCAGCAGTAAAGGCGGGACAGGTACTAACTATGGCTACACCTTC	CASSKGGTGTNYGYTF
TRBV28	TRBD1	.	TRBJ1-2	TGTGCCAGCAGGATTATGGGACAGGGGATCTATGGCTACACCTTC	CASRIMGQGIYGYTF
TRBV28	.	once	TRBJ1-4	TGTGCCAGCAGTTTAAAATTGACAGAGAATGAAAAACTGTTTTTT	CASSLKLTENEKLFF
TRBV3-1/TRBV3-2	.	.	TRBJ1-4	TGTGCCAGCAGCCAAGGTCACACAGGCCCGGGGGCGGAAAAACTGTTTTTT	CASSQGHTGPGAEKLFF
TRBV15	.	.	TRBJ1-6	TGTGCCACCAGCAGAGAGCCGAATTCACCCCTCCACTTT	CATSREPNSPLHF
TRBV6-5	.	.	TRBJ1-6	TGTGCCAGCAGTCCACTTACGGGAGGCTCACCCCTCCACTTT	CASSPLTGGSPLHF
TRBV7-6	.	.	TRBJ1-2	TGTGCCAGCAGCTTAACGGACGAAGCGGGCTATGGCTACACCTTC	CASSLTDEAGYGYTF
TRBV6-5	TRBD2	once	TRBJ2-5	TGTGCCAGCAGACCTCCGGGACTAGGTTCGGAGACCCAGTACTTC	CASRPPGLGSETQYF
TRBV11-2	TRBD2	.	TRBJ2-3	TGTGCCAGCAGCTTTATTAGCGGGAGGGATATCACAGATACGCAGTATTTT	CASSFISGRDITDTQYF
TRBV10-3	.	.	TRBJ1-1	TGTGCCATCAGTGAGAGACAGAACACTGAAGCTTTCTTT	CAISERQNTEAFF
TRBV6-6	.	.	TRBJ1-6	TGTGCCAGCAGTTACTCGGAGGATAATTCACCCCTCCACTTT	CASSYSEDNSPLHF
TRBV7-2	.	.	TRBJ2-7	TGTGCCAGCAGCTTGTCCAGGGGCCCGTCCTACGAGCAGTACTTC	CASSLSRGPSYEQYF
TRBV5-8	TRBD1	.	TRBJ2-2	TGTGCCAGCAGCTCCACAGGGGTGAAGAACACCGGGGAGCTGTTTTTT	CASSSTGVKNTGELFF
TRBV7-3	TRBD2	.	TRBJ2-3	TGTGCCAGCAGCCGGACTAGCGGTTCGGATACGCAGTATTTT	CASSRTSGSDTQYF
TRBV28	TRBD2	.	TRBJ2-7	TGTGCCAGCAGGACTAGCGGGGGTTACTTCGCCGAGCAGTACTTC	CASRTSGGYFAEQYF
TRBV4-1	TRBD1	.	TRBJ2-7	TGCGCCAGCAGCCAAGGTCGCAGGGGGCCCTCCTACGAGCAGTACTTC	CASSQGRRGPSYEQYF
TRBV3-1/TRBV3-2	.	.	TRBJ2-1	TGTGCCAGCAGCCAAGATCTGACACCGTACAATGAGCAGTTCTTC	CASSQDLTPYNEQFF
TRBV28	.	medium-sized	TRBJ1-5	TGTGCCACAGGGACTGTAAATCAGCCCCAGCATTTT	CATGTVNQPQHF
TRBV9	.	.	TRBJ2-1	TGTGCCAGCAGCGTAGTGATGGGGTCCTACAATGAGCAGTTCTTC	CASSVVMGSYNEQFF
TRBV7-9	.	few	TRBJ1-2	TGTGCCAGCAGCTTAGAGGGCGGAGGCTACACCTTC	CASSLEGGGYTF
TRBV28	.	.	TRBJ2-5	TGTGCCAGCAGTATCACAGGTCACCAGACCCAGTACTTC	CASSITGHQTQYF
TRBV24-1	.	.	TRBJ2-2	TGTGCCACCAGTGACCCTGCGGGGGCGGACACCGGGGAGCTGTTTTTT	CATSDPAGADTGELFF